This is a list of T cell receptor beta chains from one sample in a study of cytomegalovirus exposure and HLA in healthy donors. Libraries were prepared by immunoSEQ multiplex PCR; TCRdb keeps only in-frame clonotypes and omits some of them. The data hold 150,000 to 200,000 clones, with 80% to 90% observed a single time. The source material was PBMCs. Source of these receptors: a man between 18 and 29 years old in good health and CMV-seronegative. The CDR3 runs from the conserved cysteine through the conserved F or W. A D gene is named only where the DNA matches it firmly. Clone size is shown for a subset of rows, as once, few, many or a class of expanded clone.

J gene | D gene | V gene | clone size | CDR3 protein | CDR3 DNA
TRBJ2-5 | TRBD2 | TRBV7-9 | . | CASTQGPGRDETQYF | TGTGCCAGCACCCAGGGCCCGGGGAGGGACGAGACCCAGTACTTC
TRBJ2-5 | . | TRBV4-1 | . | CASSQGREKETQYF | TGCGCCAGCAGCCAAGGCCGGGAGAAAGAGACCCAGTACTTC
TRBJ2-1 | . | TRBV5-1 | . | CASSLGSRSSYNEQFF | TGCGCCAGCAGCTTGGGTTCGCGTAGCTCCTACAATGAGCAGTTCTTC
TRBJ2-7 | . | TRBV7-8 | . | CASSFELASEQYF | TGTGCCAGCAGCTTTGAACTAGCCTCCGAGCAGTACTTC
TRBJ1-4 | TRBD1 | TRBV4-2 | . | CASSQVRDRGEKLFF | TGTGCCAGCAGCCAAGTAAGGGACAGGGGTGAAAAACTGTTTTTT
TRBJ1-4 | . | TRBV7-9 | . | CASSLDGLEEKLFF | TGTGCCAGCAGCTTAGATGGGTTGGAGGAAAAACTGTTTTTT
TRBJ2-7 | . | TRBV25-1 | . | CASSESRGTGYEQYF | TGTGCCAGCAGTGAATCCCGCGGTACAGGATACGAGCAGTACTTC
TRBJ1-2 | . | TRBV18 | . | CASSNGGGYGYTF | TGTGCCAGCTCGAATGGGGGAGGCTATGGCTACACCTTC
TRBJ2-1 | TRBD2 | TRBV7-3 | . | CASSLLAGGSNEQFF | TGTGCCAGCAGCTTACTAGCGGGAGGGAGTAATGAGCAGTTCTTC
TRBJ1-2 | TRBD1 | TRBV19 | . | CASSPGQGAYGYTF | TGTGCCAGTAGTCCCGGACAGGGGGCCTATGGCTACACCTTC
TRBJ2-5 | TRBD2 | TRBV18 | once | CASSTGLAGQETQYF | TGTGCCAGCTCAACGGGACTAGCGGGACAAGAGACCCAGTACTTC
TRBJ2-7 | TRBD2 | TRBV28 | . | CVSSTSGGSYEQYF | TGTGTCAGCAGTACTAGCGGGGGCTCCTACGAGCAGTACTTC
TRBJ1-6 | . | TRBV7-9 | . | CASSLVAPGGDSPLHF | TGTGCCAGCAGCCTAGTGGCTCCCGGGGGAGATTCACCCCTCCACTTT
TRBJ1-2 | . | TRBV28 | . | CASSPEAGTINNYGYTF | TGTGCCAGCAGTCCCGAGGCCGGGACAATTAATAACTATGGCTACACCTTC
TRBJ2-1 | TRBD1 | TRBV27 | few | CASTTRLQGASSYNEQFF | TGTGCCAGCACTACCCGATTACAGGGGGCTAGCTCCTACAATGAGCAGTTCTTC
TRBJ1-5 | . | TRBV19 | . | CASSIGQTRDQPQHF | TGTGCCAGTAGTATAGGTCAAACCCGGGATCAGCCCCAGCATTTT
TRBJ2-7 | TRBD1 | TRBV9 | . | CASSLSRTGGKDEQYF | TGTGCCAGCAGCCTATCCCGGACAGGGGGCAAGGACGAGCAGTACTTC
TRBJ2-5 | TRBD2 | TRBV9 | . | CASSVGGGRETQYF | TGTGCCAGCAGCGTGGGCGGGGGTCGAGAGACCCAGTACTTC
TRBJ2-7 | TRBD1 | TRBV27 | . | CASSLRGPGEQYF | TGTGCCAGCAGTTTAAGGGGGCCTGGCGAGCAGTACTTC
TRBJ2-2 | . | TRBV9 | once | CASSLSNTGELFF | TGTGCCAGCAGTCTCTCGAACACCGGGGAGCTGTTTTTT
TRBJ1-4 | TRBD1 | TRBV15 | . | CATSGTGVEKLFF | TGTGCCACCAGCGGGACAGGGGTTGAAAAACTGTTTTTT
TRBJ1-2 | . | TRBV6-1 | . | CASSEGVAETLGYTF | TGTGCCAGCAGTGAAGGGGTGGCGGAAACCCTTGGCTACACCTTC
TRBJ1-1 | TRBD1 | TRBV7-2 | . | CASSPQGADTEAFF | TGTGCCAGCAGCCCACAGGGGGCGGACACTGAAGCTTTCTTT
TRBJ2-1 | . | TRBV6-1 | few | CASSAAEYNEQFF | TGTGCCAGCTCGGCAGCGGAATACAATGAGCAGTTCTTC
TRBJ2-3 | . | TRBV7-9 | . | CASSLGQGSRDTQYF | TGTGCCAGCAGCTTAGGTCAGGGTAGTAGAGATACGCAGTATTTT
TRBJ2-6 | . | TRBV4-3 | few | CASSQRLGRSSGANVLTF | TGCGCCAGCAGCCAAAGATTGGGTCGGAGCTCTGGGGCCAACGTCCTGACTTTC
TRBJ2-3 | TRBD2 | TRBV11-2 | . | CASRLAGGTDTQYF | TGTGCCAGCAGATTAGCGGGAGGGACAGATACGCAGTATTTT
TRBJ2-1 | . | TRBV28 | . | CASSLDSSYNEQFF | TGTGCCAGCAGTTTGGACAGCTCCTACAATGAGCAGTTCTTC
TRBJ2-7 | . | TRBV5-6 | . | CASSPTGLSYEQYF | TGTGCCAGCAGCCCTACAGGCCTCTCCTACGAGCAGTACTTC
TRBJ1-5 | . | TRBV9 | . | CASSVGVGSNQPQHF | TGTGCCAGCAGCGTGGGAGTAGGCAGCAATCAGCCCCAGCATTTT
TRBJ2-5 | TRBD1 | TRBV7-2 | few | CASSLVAGGETQYF | TGTGCCAGCAGCTTAGTGGCAGGGGGAGAGACCCAGTACTTC
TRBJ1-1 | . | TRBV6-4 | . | CASSDSDRNTEAFF | TGTGCCAGCAGTGACTCGGACAGGAACACTGAAGCTTTCTTT
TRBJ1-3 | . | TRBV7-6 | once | CASSLEVGSGNTIYF | TGTGCCAGCAGCTTAGAAGTCGGCTCTGGAAACACCATATATTTT
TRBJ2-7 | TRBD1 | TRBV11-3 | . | CASSLEGQGTYEQYF | TGTGCCAGCAGCTTAGAGGGACAGGGGACCTACGAGCAGTACTTC
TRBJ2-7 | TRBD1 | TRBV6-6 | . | CASGIQGALSYEQYF | TGTGCCAGCGGAATACAGGGGGCGCTTTCCTACGAGCAGTACTTC
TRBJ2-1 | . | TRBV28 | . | CASSPPLQGWEQFF | TGTGCCAGCAGTCCCCCCCTGCAGGGTTGGGAGCAGTTCTTC
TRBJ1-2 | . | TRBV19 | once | CASSMWTETNYGYTF | TGTGCCAGTAGTATGTGGACAGAGACCAACTATGGCTACACCTTC
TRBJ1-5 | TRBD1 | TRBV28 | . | CASTFTGGLNQPQHF | TGTGCCAGCACCTTCACAGGGGGCCTCAATCAGCCCCAGCATTTT
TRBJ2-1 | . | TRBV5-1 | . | CASRPTTPSYNEQFF | TGCGCCAGCAGACCTACTACCCCATCCTACAATGAGCAGTTCTTC
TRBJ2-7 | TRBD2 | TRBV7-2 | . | CASSQGGGSYEQYF | TGTGCCAGCAGCCAGGGCGGGGGGTCCTACGAGCAGTACTTC
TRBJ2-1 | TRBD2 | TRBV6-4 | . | CASNGLAGVEQFF | TGTGCCAGCAACGGGCTAGCGGGGGTTGAGCAGTTCTTC
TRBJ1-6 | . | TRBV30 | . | CAWSVGGAGSPLHF | TGTGCCTGGAGTGTAGGGGGGGCTGGGTCACCCCTCCACTTT
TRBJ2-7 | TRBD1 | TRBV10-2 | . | CASSEDRGPSYEQYF | TGCGCCAGCAGTGAAGACAGGGGGCCGAGCTACGAGCAGTACTTC